The clone carrying this TCR beta chain has at least ten counts. The data derive from a study of T cells in Graves' hyperthyroidism and ophthalmopathy. Any patient presenting with uncontrolled infection, other autoimmune disease, pregnancy or lactation was left out. PBMCs were collected from an approximately 10 ml volume of fresh peripheral blood. Template material for amplifying TCR beta CDR3 regions consisted of RNA transcripts. Using the HTBI primer set, a first-round RT-PCR was run on the TCR CDR3. TCRdb analysed the multiplex PCR reads with MiXCR anew, one entry per CDR3 protein. This table has 300,000 to 450,000 distinct CDR3 sequences, more than 12% appearing once. The origin of this receptor is a woman in her 30s with Graves' hyperthyroidism. The sample comprised blood.

Written as DNA, the CDR3 is TGTGCCAGCAGCCGAGCGGGAGGCACCGGGGAGCTGTTTTTT. Its translation: CASSRAGGTGELFF. The chain joins TRBV12-3 or TRBV12-4 to TRBJ2-2, with TRBD2 identical over 9 bases. The V segment lost 6 bases and the J segment 4 bases; nucleotides outside the gene matches: 3. This CDR3 contains 14 residues.